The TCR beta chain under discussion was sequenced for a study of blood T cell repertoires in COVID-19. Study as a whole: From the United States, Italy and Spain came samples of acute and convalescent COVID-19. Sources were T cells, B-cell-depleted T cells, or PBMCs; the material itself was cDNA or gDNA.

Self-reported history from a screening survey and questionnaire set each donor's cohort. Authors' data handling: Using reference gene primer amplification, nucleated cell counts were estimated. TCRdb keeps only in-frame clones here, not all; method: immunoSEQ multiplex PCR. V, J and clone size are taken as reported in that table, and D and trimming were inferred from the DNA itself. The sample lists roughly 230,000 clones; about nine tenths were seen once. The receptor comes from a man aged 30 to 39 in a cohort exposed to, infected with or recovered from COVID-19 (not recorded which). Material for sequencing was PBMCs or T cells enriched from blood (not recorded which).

The CDR3 nucleotides are TGCAGCGTTGTACAGGGGCGCGCTAACTATGGCTACACCTTC. It translates to CSVVQGRANYGYTF. The rearrangement links TRBV29-1 to TRBJ1-2; TRBD1 matches 7 bases. Unmatched junction bases numbered 5, after V lost 4 bases and J lost 0 bases. The CDR3 loop spans 14 amino acids. Germline V gene lookup returns CDR1 SQVTM and CDR2 ANQGSEA.